This T cell receptor (beta chain) originates from a study of vaccination effects on CD4 cells after COVID-19 (dated by TCRdb to the early 2020s). Context from the whole study: Post-vaccine samples across the study were collected a median of 72 days after the second dose, with a range of 14 to 241. Altogether, roughly 10 COVID-19 convalescent patients and several SARS-CoV-2-naive healthy vaccine recipients made up the full study. The Oncomine TCR Beta short-read assay on an Illumina iSeq 100 was used to sequence cultures from other donors in the study. SARS-CoV-2 spike-specific CD4+ TCR repertoires from before and after mRNA vaccination were compared in COVID-19 convalescent patients and in infection-naive vaccine recipients. Study-wide conclusions, independent of this receptor: The study was limited by a small number of convalescent patients and lacked early post-infection timepoints. At late post-vaccination timepoints, both infection-induced and vaccine-induced clones showed marked clonal contraction, consistent with waning T cell responses. In healthy vaccine recipients, vaccine-induced clones were almost all SARS-CoV-2 mono-reactive, with only 1 of 255 being cross-reactive with common cold coronaviruses.

In the ViraFEST assay, PBMC were stimulated with viral peptide pools, and antigen-specific CD4+ T cell clonotypes were then identified by expansion using TCR sequencing. After less than 13 days of culture, CD4+ T cells were isolated with the EasySep CD4+ T cell isolation kit. Participants received two doses of either the BNT162b2 or the mRNA-1273 mRNA SARS-CoV-2 vaccine. None of the healthy vaccine recipients had a prior SARS-CoV-2 infection, which was confirmed by nucleocapsid antibody tests that came back negative both before and after vaccination. Each well held over 1.5 million PBMC cultured in IMDM containing about 5.5% human AB serum, around 9.3 IU/ml IL-2 and gentamicin, along with roughly 10 ug/ml peptides. On days 3 and 7, half of the culture medium was replaced with fresh IL-2-containing medium. Unless noted otherwise, every peptide stimulation condition was cultured in triplicate wells. PBMC were separated from whole blood using Ficoll-Paque Plus gradient centrifugation and were then either cryopreserved at -140C or used fresh. The overlapping peptide pools covered the spike proteins of SARS-CoV-2 as well as those of the common cold coronaviruses HCoV-NL63, HCoV-OC43 and HCoV-229E. The QIAamp micro DNA kit was used to extract genomic DNA from the cultured CD4+ T cells.

As for this clone: Its antigen remains unidentified. No base quality values were provided; no much bigger clone lies one nucleotide off.

Library preparation employed the immunoSEQ multiplex PCR assay. DNA from the cultured and isolated CD4+ T cells underwent TCR beta CDR3 sequencing. Per the source publication's procedure: Non-productive TCR sequences were discarded, and reads were trimmed to the CDR3 region, with only CDR3s of 7 or more amino acids retained. Antigen-specific clonotypes were identified using the MANAFEST web app by comparison of expansion in peptide wells against reference cultures. Positive clones required FDR<0.05 expansion versus reference and all other wells, odds ratio above 5, and frequency above 0.1% in two replicate wells. Clonotypes significantly expanded in SARS-CoV-2 spike wells and in at least one common cold coronavirus spike condition were defined as cross-reactive. Using the stringdist R package, CDR3 similarity was measured by Levenshtein distance, and unrooted trees were constructed with ape in R 3.6.1. Entries here come from immuneACCESS through TCRdb and include only in-frame sequences with V and J called. Some clones fail to appear in such tables; in the studies checked, an unresolved V gene covers under half of the shortfall, and the cause of the remainder is unknown. V, J and clone size reflect that table, while D and trimming were determined from the DNA. Within this sample are around 30,000 clones, with approximately 72% of them counted one time only. The ten biggest clones cover 12% of the sample.

The germline V gene specifies MNHEY as CDR1 and SVGEGT as CDR2. The CDR3 sequence holds 15 residues, the cysteine and phenylalanine included. The CDR3 DNA has 45 bases and is translated from base 1. The V end gives up 2 bases and the J end 8 bases, leaving 3 bases in the junction not matched to a gene. The sequence was obtained from a human donor who received a COVID-19 vaccine. This sequence uses TRBV6-2 or TRBV6-3 and TRBJ2-1; TRBD2 agrees with 13 junctional bases. Source: CD4+ T cells from PBMCs cultured with HCoV-229E spike peptides, taken after COVID-19 vaccination. The intended sense of this specimen's cell subset or site label: HCoV-229E spike overlapping peptide pool stimulation. The DNA is TGTGCCAGCAGTTACGGACTAGCGGGAGTGCATGAGCAGTTCTTC. This is translated as CASSYGLAGVHEQFF.